A selection of T cell receptor beta chains follows, all from one sample in a study of shared clonotypes between healthy human individuals. Assay used: immunoSEQ multiplex PCR; TCRdb lists only in-frame clones, some missing. Among over 1.4 million clones listed, roughly 95% were seen once. The source material was naive CD4+ T cells sorted from blood. The receptors were gathered from a young man in good health. Both conserved end residues are part of each CDR3. Each record gives: J gene, D gene, V gene, clone size, CDR3 DNA, CDR3 protein. D genes are given only for firm matches. Clone sizes are given selectively: once, few, many, or a class where the clone is expanded.

j_call: TRBJ1-1; d_call: -; v_call: TRBV9; clone_size: -; cdr3_nt: TGTGCCAGCAGCGTAGCGGTGGGGAACACTGAAGCTTTCTTT; cdr3_aa: CASSVAVGNTEAFF
j_call: TRBJ1-5; d_call: -; v_call: TRBV28; clone_size: -; cdr3_nt: TGTGCCAGCAGTCCCTACCCCGGACGGTTCAATCAGCCCCAGCATTTT; cdr3_aa: CASSPYPGRFNQPQHF
j_call: TRBJ2-1; d_call: -; v_call: TRBV6-4; clone_size: -; cdr3_nt: TGTGCCAGCAGTCGTGGAGAGGATAGAAATGAGCAGTTCTTC; cdr3_aa: CASSRGEDRNEQFF
j_call: TRBJ2-3; d_call: -; v_call: TRBV19; clone_size: -; cdr3_nt: TGTGCCTCAGGACTGATTTTCACAGATACGCAGTATTTT; cdr3_aa: CASGLIFTDTQYF
j_call: TRBJ1-2; d_call: -; v_call: TRBV6-6; clone_size: -; cdr3_nt: TGTGCCAGCAGCTCATTGGTGGTCAATTCTAACTATGGCTACACCTTC; cdr3_aa: CASSSLVVNSNYGYTF
j_call: TRBJ1-4; d_call: -; v_call: TRBV7-2; clone_size: -; cdr3_nt: TGTGCCAGCAGCTTAGAGTGGGCTAATGAAAAACTGTTTTTT; cdr3_aa: CASSLEWANEKLFF
j_call: TRBJ2-7; d_call: TRBD1; v_call: TRBV29-1; clone_size: -; cdr3_nt: TGCAGCGTTGAAGATCGCGGACAGGAAGCCTACGAGCAGTACTTC; cdr3_aa: CSVEDRGQEAYEQYF
j_call: TRBJ1-2; d_call: TRBD1; v_call: TRBV5-4; clone_size: -; cdr3_nt: TGTGCCAGCAGCTTGATGCAGGGGGCGGGTGGGACCTATGGCTACACCTTC; cdr3_aa: CASSLMQGAGGTYGYTF
j_call: TRBJ2-3; d_call: TRBD2; v_call: TRBV6-6; clone_size: -; cdr3_nt: TGTGCCAGCAGTTACGGACTAGCGAAGGGGACGGATACGCAGTATTTT; cdr3_aa: CASSYGLAKGTDTQYF
j_call: TRBJ2-7; d_call: TRBD1; v_call: TRBV5-1; clone_size: -; cdr3_nt: TGCGCCAGCAGCAGGCTCCCGGGACAGACATCCTACGAGCAGTACTTC; cdr3_aa: CASSRLPGQTSYEQYF
j_call: TRBJ2-6; d_call: -; v_call: TRBV6-6; clone_size: once; cdr3_nt: TGTGCCAGCAGTTACCGCAACTCTGGGGCCAACGTCCTGACTTTC; cdr3_aa: CASSYRNSGANVLTF
j_call: TRBJ2-7; d_call: TRBD2; v_call: TRBV6-5; clone_size: -; cdr3_nt: TGTGCCAGCTGCTCAGCGGGAGTCTACGAGCAGTACTTC; cdr3_aa: CASCSAGVYEQYF
j_call: TRBJ1-5; d_call: -; v_call: TRBV7-3; clone_size: -; cdr3_nt: TGTGCCAGCAGGTCCGACAGCGGAAGGAGGAATCAGCCCCAGCATTTT; cdr3_aa: CASRSDSGRRNQPQHF
j_call: TRBJ2-3; d_call: TRBD2; v_call: TRBV5-1; clone_size: -; cdr3_nt: TGCGCCAGCAGCCAGGGACTAGCGGGAGTATATACAGATACGCAGTATTTT; cdr3_aa: CASSQGLAGVYTDTQYF
j_call: TRBJ1-1; d_call: TRBD1; v_call: TRBV27; clone_size: few; cdr3_nt: TGTGCCAGCAGTAAAAGGACAGGTTATGCACGGTGGACTGAAGCTTTCTTT; cdr3_aa: CASSKRTGYARWTEAFF
j_call: TRBJ2-1; d_call: -; v_call: TRBV11-3; clone_size: -; cdr3_nt: TGTGCCAGCAGCGATAGCTGGAACGCCCAAGGGCATGAGCAGTTCTTC; cdr3_aa: CASSDSWNAQGHEQFF
j_call: TRBJ2-1; d_call: -; v_call: TRBV9; clone_size: -; cdr3_nt: TGTGCCAGCAGCGTAGCGGGAGTTGGCTTGGGTGGGAATGAGCAGTTCTTC; cdr3_aa: CASSVAGVGLGGNEQFF
j_call: TRBJ2-3; d_call: -; v_call: TRBV9; clone_size: -; cdr3_nt: TGTGCCAGCAGTGCCTTGGTCGCAGATACGCAGTATTTT; cdr3_aa: CASSALVADTQYF
j_call: TRBJ2-4; d_call: -; v_call: TRBV19; clone_size: -; cdr3_nt: TGTGCCAGTAGTATGAGGGGTTTGAAAAACATTCAGTACTTC; cdr3_aa: CASSMRGLKNIQYF
j_call: TRBJ2-2; d_call: -; v_call: TRBV5-4; clone_size: few; cdr3_nt: TGTGCCAGCAGCTGGAAGGGAAAACGGGACACCGGGGAGCTGTTTTTT; cdr3_aa: CASSWKGKRDTGELFF
j_call: TRBJ2-7; d_call: TRBD2; v_call: TRBV28; clone_size: -; cdr3_nt: TGTGCCAGCAGTCCGACTAGCGGACTTACCTACGAGCAGTACTTC; cdr3_aa: CASSPTSGLTYEQYF
j_call: TRBJ1-2; d_call: -; v_call: TRBV7-2; clone_size: -; cdr3_nt: TGTGCCAGCAGGAGGGGCGGGAACTATGGCTACACCTTC; cdr3_aa: CASRRGGNYGYTF
j_call: TRBJ2-7; d_call: -; v_call: TRBV30; clone_size: -; cdr3_nt: TGTGCCTGGAGTCCCCGGAGTAGGGAGCAGTACTTC; cdr3_aa: CAWSPRSREQYF
j_call: TRBJ1-4; d_call: -; v_call: TRBV5-5; clone_size: -; cdr3_nt: TGTGCCAGCAGCTTGCTCACGACAGCTCCGAAAGCACTGTTTTTT; cdr3_aa: CASSLLTTAPKALFF
j_call: TRBJ2-7; d_call: -; v_call: TRBV6-5; clone_size: -; cdr3_nt: TGTGCCAGCAGTTACGCATTAGGCTCCTACGAGCAGTACTTC; cdr3_aa: CASSYALGSYEQYF
j_call: TRBJ2-7; d_call: TRBD2; v_call: TRBV7-3; clone_size: -; cdr3_nt: TGTGCCAGCAGCCTCATAGCGGGAGGGGGCCACGAGCAGTACTTC; cdr3_aa: CASSLIAGGGHEQYF
j_call: TRBJ1-2; d_call: -; v_call: TRBV7-2; clone_size: -; cdr3_nt: TGTGCCAGCAGCTTAGTTTTGGGGCCACAATATGGCTACACCTTC; cdr3_aa: CASSLVLGPQYGYTF
j_call: TRBJ2-7; d_call: -; v_call: TRBV18; clone_size: -; cdr3_nt: TGTGCCAGCTCACCACTTCCCTACGAGCAGTACTTC; cdr3_aa: CASSPLPYEQYF
j_call: TRBJ2-7; d_call: -; v_call: TRBV29-1; clone_size: -; cdr3_nt: TGCAGCGTTAGGGGACGTCCCTACGAGCAGTACTTC; cdr3_aa: CSVRGRPYEQYF
j_call: TRBJ1-1; d_call: -; v_call: TRBV5-1; clone_size: -; cdr3_nt: TGCGCCAGCAGCTTGGGGGCCTTGGGCACTGAAGCTTTCTTT; cdr3_aa: CASSLGALGTEAFF
j_call: TRBJ2-1; d_call: TRBD2; v_call: TRBV5-1; clone_size: -; cdr3_nt: TGCGCCAGCAGCACGGACGGGACTATCACCTACAATGAGCAGTTCTTC; cdr3_aa: CASSTDGTITYNEQFF
j_call: TRBJ2-2; d_call: TRBD2; v_call: TRBV5-1; clone_size: -; cdr3_nt: TGCGCCAGCAGCTGGGGACTAGCGGTTAACACCGGGGAGCTGTTTTTT; cdr3_aa: CASSWGLAVNTGELFF
j_call: TRBJ1-5; d_call: -; v_call: TRBV21-1; clone_size: -; cdr3_nt: TGTGCCAGCAGCAAATGTACAGGGCACAATCAGCCCCAGCATTTT; cdr3_aa: CASSKCTGHNQPQHF
j_call: TRBJ1-1; d_call: -; v_call: TRBV6-5; clone_size: -; cdr3_nt: TGTGCCAGCAGTTATCTTCCAGGGACCTTGAACACTGAAGCTTTCTTT; cdr3_aa: CASSYLPGTLNTEAFF
j_call: TRBJ1-3; d_call: -; v_call: TRBV7-9; clone_size: -; cdr3_nt: TGTGCCAGCAGCACCATAACAGTCGGAAACACCATATATTTT; cdr3_aa: CASSTITVGNTIYF
j_call: TRBJ2-5; d_call: -; v_call: TRBV10-3; clone_size: -; cdr3_nt: TGTGCCATCAGTGAGTCCGTCCCGGGACGCCGGGGTTTCGGTGAGACCCAGTACTTC; cdr3_aa: CAISESVPGRRGFGETQYF
j_call: TRBJ2-2; d_call: -; v_call: TRBV5-1; clone_size: -; cdr3_nt: TGCGCCAGCAGCTTGGGAAGAATGCCCACCGGGGAGCTGTTTTTT; cdr3_aa: CASSLGRMPTGELFF
j_call: TRBJ2-3; d_call: TRBD1; v_call: TRBV19; clone_size: -; cdr3_nt: TGTGCCAGTAGTCCCCTCCCGACAGGGAGCTCAGATACGCAGTATTTT; cdr3_aa: CASSPLPTGSSDTQYF